Following are 23 T cell receptor beta chains from one sample sequenced in a study of blood T cell repertoires in COVID-19 (TCRdb year 2020). The library was built by means of the immunoSEQ multiplex PCR assay. The table comes from immuneACCESS by way of TCRdb, which keeps in-frame sequences with V and J called. Part of the clones is missing from these tables; in studies checked, under half for an unresolved V gene and the rest for unknown reasons. Across this sample there are about 210,000 clones, with 80% to 90% seen only once. The ten largest clones capture about 8.1% of the sample. Sequencing used PBMCs or T cells enriched from blood (not recorded which). These receptors originate from a woman aged 18-30 years who had recovered from COVID-19.

The V call is TRBV7-2, the J call TRBJ1-2, with 9 bases aligning to TRBD1. The CDR3 spans 15 residues. Germline V gene lookup returns CDR1 SGHTA and CDR2 FQGNSA. The V and J ends lost 5 bases and 8 bases, in that order; junction bases with no gene match: 12. CDR3 region: CASSPPSRTGDGYTF. The CDR3 DNA reads as TGTGCCAGCAGCCCACCGAGCCGGACAGGGGACGGCTACACCTTC.

The chain couples TRBV2 to TRBJ2-3, with TRBD2 identical over 13 bases. CDR1 is SNHLY, CDR2 FYNNEI, per germline. Trimming removed 6 bases from V and 2 bases from J; junction bases left unmatched: 2. This CDR3 is built from 15 residues. The DNA of the CDR3 is TGTGCCAGCAGGACTAGCGGGGGGCACACAGATACGCAGTATTTT. The encoded protein is CASRTSGGHTDTQYF.

The chain uses TRBV6-5 and TRBJ2-7, with 7 bases matching TRBD1. The germline V gene has CDR1 MNHEY and CDR2 SVGAGI. The CDR3 runs 14 residues. Trimming removed 6 bases from V and 7 bases from J; junction bases left unmatched: 12. The CDR3 reads CASRSQGQGEEQYF. The CDR3 DNA is TGTGCCAGCAGGTCGCAGGGCCAGGGGGAGGAGCAGTACTTC.

The rearrangement joins TRBV6-5 to TRBJ1-2, with D possibly matching TRBD1 (5 bases). CDR3 length: 15 amino acids. CDR1 and CDR2 from the germline V gene are MNHEY and SVGAGI. Trimming stripped 7 bases from V and 2 bases from J, with 17 bases between. CDR3 loop: CASNLRPGGNYGYTF. CDR3 coding DNA: TGTGCCAGCAACCTTCGCCCGGGGGGAAACTATGGCTACACCTTC.

J is TRBJ2-1 and V is TRBV5-1; TRBD2 agrees at 10 bases. The CDR3 has 17 amino acids. V dropped 1 base and J dropped 10; count of bases not matched to a gene: 14. Germline CDR1 is SGHRS and CDR2 is YFSETQ. The CDR3: CASSLTPSSGGKMEQFF. In DNA form, the CDR3 reads TGCGCCAGCAGCTTGACCCCCTCTAGCGGGGGCAAGATGGAGCAGTTCTTC.

This chain uses TRBV30 with TRBJ1-5; D ambiguous. The CDR3 is made up of 14 amino acids. V lost 2 bases and J 2 bases, leaving 10 bases between the germline ends. From germline, CDR1 is GTSNPN and CDR2 SVGIG (reference sequence). The CDR3 DNA follows: TGTGCCTGGAGTCATGACGGAGGCAATCAGCCCCAGCATTTT. Translated: CAWSHDGGNQPQHF.

The gene calls are TRBV28 and TRBJ1-6, with D uncertain. This CDR3 has 15 residues. Germline-derived CDR1 and CDR2 are MDHEN and SYDVKM. V was clipped by 8 bases and J by 0 bases, with 11 bases between them. The CDR3 coding sequence is TGTGCCAGCTCTCAACGGAGCTCCTATAATTCACCCCTCCACTTT. Translating it yields CASSQRSSYNSPLHF.

The chain combines TRBV5-1 with TRBJ1-4, with D possibly TRBD1 on 6 matching bases. Germline CDR1 SGHRS, CDR2 YFSETQ. CDR3 length: 13 residues. Trimming removed 2 bases at V and 8 bases at J, with 10 bases between. The CDR3 DNA reads TGCGCCAGCAGCTTACCGCAGGGGGAAAAACTGTTTTTT. This translates into CASSLPQGEKLFF.

The chain joins TRBV18 to TRBJ2-1; 7 bases map to TRBD2. With 6 bases clipped from V and 12 bases from J, the junction kept 14 bases outside the gene matches. Germline V gives CDR1 KGHSH, CDR2 LQKENI. There are 14 residues in the CDR3. The CDR3 loop reads CASSYREARNWQFF. The CDR3 nucleotides are TGTGCCAGCTCGTACCGGGAGGCTAGGAATTGGCAGTTCTTC.

This chain joins TRBV28 and TRBJ1-5, with 7 positions matching TRBD1. The V gene end was trimmed by 6 bases and the J gene end by 0 bases; junction bases not matched to a gene: 14. The CDR3 is 18 residues long. Germline CDR1 and CDR2: MDHEN and SYDVKM. CDR3 protein: CASRRGTAVGDSNQPQHF. The CDR3 DNA is TGTGCCAGCAGACGTGGGACAGCCGTCGGAGATAGCAATCAGCCCCAGCATTTT.

The chain recombines TRBV7-7 with TRBJ2-5; 11 positions match TRBD2. Looked up from germline, CDR1 is SSHAT and CDR2 is FNYEAQ (reference sequence). CDR3 size: 15 residues. V was pared by 5 bases and J by 6 bases, with 8 bases of the junction left unmatched. In DNA form, the CDR3 reads TGTGCCAGCAGCCAGTTAGCGGGGGGGCAAAAGACCCAGTACTTC. Amino acids: CASSQLAGGQKTQYF.

This clone was recorded a few times. The CDR3 DNA is TGTGCCAGCAGCCAAGACCGCTATGGCTACACCTTC. It translates to CASSQDRYGYTF. The chain couples TRBV14 to TRBJ1-2; D remains ambiguous. This CDR3 comprises 12 residues. CDR1 and CDR2 from the germline V gene are SGHDN and FVKESK. Trimming removed 0 bases from V and 4 bases from J, with 3 bases in between.

This sequence joins TRBV5-1 and TRBJ1-4; D possibly corresponds to TRBD1 (6 bases). The germline V and J ends were trimmed by 0 bases and 3 bases, with 15 bases remaining between them. The CDR3 runs 17 residues. CDR1 and CDR2 (germline): SGHRS, YFSETQ. CDR3 sequence (DNA): TGCGCCAGCAGCTTGGGGACAGCAGGCGATGCTAATGAAAAACTGTTTTTT. Residues: CASSLGTAGDANEKLFF.

The count of this clone is one. V gene TRBV29-1 combines with J gene TRBJ1-1; perhaps TRBD1 as D (5 bases). The CDR3 totals 12 residues. CDR1 is SQVTM and CDR2 is ANQGSEA in the germline V gene. Trimming shortened V by 5 bases and J by 2 bases, and 9 bases separated the two germline ends. The CDR3 region is CSVQGTNTEAFF. The DNA of the CDR3 is TGCAGCGTTCAGGGCACCAACACTGAAGCTTTCTTT.

V usage is TRBV2 and J usage is TRBJ1-2, with TRBD1 as a possible D gene (5 bases). This CDR3 has 14 residues. The germline CDR1 and CDR2 sequences are SNHLY and FYNNEI. V lost 3 bases, J lost 2 bases, and 10 bases lay in between. In DNA form, the CDR3 reads TGTGCCAGCAGTGACAGGGTAGGGAACTATGGCTACACCTTC. As protein: CASSDRVGNYGYTF. Based on the CDR3 plus reference TRBV2 and TRBJ1-2, the full variable domain is EPEVTQTPSHQVTQMGQEVILRCVPISNHLYFYWYRQILGQKVEFLVSFYNNEISEKSEIFDDQFSVERPDGSNFTLKIRSTKLEDSAMYFCASSDRVGNYGYTFGSGTRLTVV.

This chain links TRBV28 with TRBJ2-4, with TRBD1 matching 8 bases. Germline CDR1 reads MDHEN; CDR2 reads SYDVKM. Losses at the gene ends were 2 bases for V and 2 bases for J; bases not matched to a gene: 8. The CDR3 runs 17 residues. The CDR3 loop is CASSLARRTGTKNIQYF. The CDR3, as DNA: TGTGCCAGCAGTTTAGCCCGGCGGACAGGGACCAAAAACATTCAGTACTTC.

Written as DNA, the CDR3 is TGCGCCAGCAGCTTGGCTAGCGGGGGGGCCCAAGAGACCCAGTACTTC. This codes for CASSLASGGAQETQYF. The chain carries TRBV5-1 and TRBJ2-5, with 12 bases lining up with TRBD2. Germline lookup yields CDR1 SGHRS and CDR2 YFSETQ. The CDR3 runs 16 residues. The V gene end was trimmed by 0 bases and the J gene end by 1 base; junction bases not matched to a gene: 1. Variable domain in full (rest from reference TRBV5-1 and TRBJ2-5): KAGVTQTPRYLIKTRGQQVTLSCSPISGHRSVSWYQQTPGQGLQFLFEYFSETQRNKGNFPGRFSGRQFSNSRSEMNVSTLELGDSALYLCASSLASGGAQETQYFGPGTRLLVL.

This chain joins TRBV6-6 and TRBJ2-7; possible D gene TRBD1, 6 bases. The ends were cut back, 5 bases at V and 2 bases at J, with 10 bases in the middle. This CDR3 has 13 amino acids. From germline, CDR1 is MNHNY and CDR2 SVGAGI (reference sequence). CDR3 bases: TGTGCCAGCAGTCGGACAGAGACCTACGAGCAGTACTTC. This encodes CASSRTETYEQYF.

The gene calls are TRBV19 and TRBJ2-2; a possible D gene is TRBD2 (5 bases). There are 16 residues in the CDR3. The V gene's germline CDR1 is LNHDA and CDR2 SQIVND (reference sequence). The ends were cut back, 3 bases at V and 3 bases at J, with 14 bases in the middle. CDR3 DNA sequence: TGTGCCAGTAGTATTGACTCTAGCAAGTACACCGGGGAGCTGTTTTTT. It translates to CASSIDSSKYTGELFF.

The rearrangement links TRBV2 to TRBJ1-4, with D possibly matching TRBD1 (5 bases). This CDR3 contains 15 residues. With 7 bases removed from V and 3 bases from J, the gap between germline ends came to 15 bases. The germline V gene encodes CDR1 SNHLY and CDR2 FYNNEI. DNA of the CDR3: TGTGCCAGCAACCCCCGGGGGGGGTCTAATGAAAAACTGTTTTTT. It translates to CASNPRGGSNEKLFF.

This chain joins TRBV20-1 and TRBJ2-3, with TRBD2 matching over 7 bases. Per the germline V gene, CDR1 is DFQATT and CDR2 is SNEGSKA (reference sequence). V was clipped by 3 bases and J by 5 bases; unmatched bases: 8. This CDR3 is built from 14 residues. This chain's CDR3 is CSASNQRGEDTQYF. The CDR3 DNA is TGCAGTGCTAGTAACCAGCGGGGAGAAGATACGCAGTATTTT.

The V gene is TRBV28, the J gene TRBJ1-4; D gene uncertain. This CDR3 comprises 12 residues. The germline CDR1 and CDR2 sequences are MDHEN and SYDVKM. V lost 3 bases and J lost 8, with 7 bases in between. In DNA form, the CDR3 reads TGTGCCAGCAGTTTCCACTGGGAAAAACTGTTTTTT. It translates to CASSFHWEKLFF.

The V and J genes are TRBV3-1 (or the pseudogene TRBV3-2) and TRBJ2-4, with D possibly being TRBD1 (6 bases). The ends were cut back, 0 bases at V and 6 bases at J, with 12 bases in the middle. Per the germline V gene, CDR1 is LGHDT and CDR2 is YNNKEL (reference sequence). The length of the CDR3 is 15 residues. The CDR3, as DNA: TGTGCCAGCAGCCAAGATCCGGGCAGGGGAAACATTCAGTACTTC. This encodes CASSQDPGRGNIQYF.